This TCR beta chain is from a study of cytomegalovirus exposure and HLA in healthy donors. Overall study findings and caveats: Most subjects' HLA-A and HLA-B alleles were reportedly predicted from TCR beta sequences. Cytomegalovirus status was reportedly diagnosed by the classifier with high sensitivity and specificity. As a later analysis showed, several of the most significant clusters appeared to be linked to common viral pathogens.

This clone was observed a few times. Its antigen remains unknown. Vbeta (60) and Jbeta (13) primers were used in the PCR. Original handling: About 11 million of 80 million to 85 million unique TCR beta chains were shared, per a later count. Here immunoSEQ multiplex PCR was the method, and the copy in TCRdb shows in-frame clones only, minus some. V and J calls and clone size are as listed in that table; D and trimming were resolved from the DNA. This table has some 120,000 clones, about 79% appearing once. The CDR3 totals 11 residues. Per the germline V gene, CDR1 is SGHNT and CDR2 is YYREEE (reference sequence). Trimming shortened V by 5 bases and J by 8 bases, and 10 bases separated the two germline ends.

Sequences were obtained from PBMCs. The clonotype comes from a man in his forties or fifties in good health and CMV-seronegative. V usage is TRBV5-4 and J usage is TRBJ1-2; TRBD1 is a possible D gene (5 bases). The CDR3 DNA is TGTGCCAGCAGATCCTACAGGGGCTACACCTTC. Its translation is CASRSYRGYTF.